A single sample gave rise to the 29 T cell receptor beta chains below, sequenced in a study of blood T cell repertoires in COVID-19. Measured with immunoSEQ multiplex PCR; TCRdb has only the in-frame clones, and not every one. The data show 150,000 to 200,000 clones, around four fifths seen once. What was sequenced was peripheral blood. The receptors were sampled from a woman at least 80 years old with COVID-19, enrolled during active disease.

The chain links TRBV25-1 to TRBJ1-2; 8 bases are shared with TRBD1. Trimming at V came to 8 bases and at J to 5 bases, leaving 7 bases not matched to a gene. The germline gives CDR1 MGHDK, CDR2 SYGVNS. The CDR3 is made up of 13 amino acids. The CDR3 region is CASGGQVLYGYTF. The DNA of the CDR3 is TGTGCCAGCGGGGGACAGGTCTTGTATGGCTACACCTTC.

The rearrangement joins TRBV5-1 to TRBJ2-7; TRBD1 is a possible D gene (6 bases). The CDR3 runs to 15 residues. Germline V gene data show CDR1 as SGHRS and CDR2 as YFSETQ. The V end was cut by 4 bases, the J end by 0 bases, with 14 bases between. CDR3: CASSPQGLASYEQYF. The CDR3 region has the DNA TGCGCCAGCAGCCCACAGGGTCTAGCCTCCTACGAGCAGTACTTC.

This clone appeared once. The chain links TRBV28 to TRBJ2-7, with no clear D. Germline V gene data show CDR1 as MDHEN and CDR2 as SYDVKM. The CDR3 has 11 amino acids. V shed 2 bases and J shed 6 bases, with 5 bases lying between them. The CDR3 region has the DNA TGTGCCAGCAGTTTAAGAGGCGAGCAGTACTTC. It specifies CASSLRGEQYF.

This clone was observed a handful of times. V is TRBV5-1 and J is TRBJ2-1, with D maybe TRBD2 (5 bases). V lost 6 bases and J lost 7, with 11 bases in between. CDR1 and CDR2 from the germline V gene are SGHRS and YFSETQ. The CDR3 is made up of 12 amino acids. The CDR3 reads CASTEGGNEQFF. Written as DNA, the CDR3 is TGCGCCAGCACCGAGGGTGGGAATGAGCAGTTCTTC.

J is TRBJ1-1 and V is TRBV15; no clear D. This CDR3 contains 14 residues. Germline V gene data show CDR1 as LNHNV and CDR2 as YYDKDF (reference sequence). The V end was cut by 0 bases, the J end by 4 bases, with 9 bases between. The CDR3 reads CATSRERGRTEAFF. CDR3 nucleotide sequence: TGTGCCACCAGCAGAGAAAGAGGGCGCACTGAAGCTTTCTTT.

A single count supports this clone. V is TRBV2 and J is TRBJ2-7; 9 nucleotides match TRBD2. CDR3 length: 12 amino acids. Germline CDR1 and CDR2: SNHLY and FYNNEI. The junction had 3 bases not matched to a gene; V was cut back by 8 bases and J by 4 bases. The CDR3 bases are TGTGCCAGCGGGCTAGCGGGATACGAGCAGTACTTC. Protein product: CASGLAGYEQYF.

This clone was seen a few times. V is TRBV3-1 (or the pseudogene TRBV3-2) and J is TRBJ2-1; TRBD1 might be the D (8 bases). The CDR3 extends over 14 amino acids. Germline loops: CDR1 LGHDT, CDR2 YNNKEL (reference sequence). Trimming removed 4 bases at V and 9 bases at J, with 16 bases between. As DNA, the CDR3 is TGTGCCAGCAGCCCAAAGACAGGGGAGGGTGAGCAGTTCTTC. Translation: CASSPKTGEGEQFF.

This rearrangement joins TRBV19 to TRBJ2-7, with 7 nucleotides matching TRBD1. Per the germline V gene, CDR1 is LNHDA and CDR2 is SQIVND (reference sequence). This CDR3 has 12 amino acids. V gave up 8 bases and J gave up 3 bases; unmatched junction bases: 4. This chain's CDR3 is CASPGQFYEQYF. CDR3 DNA sequence: TGTGCCAGTCCGGGACAGTTCTACGAGCAGTACTTC.

This clone turned up a few times. The chain links TRBV2 to TRBJ1-1; unclear D gene. Trimming took 3 bases from V and 4 from J, leaving 9 bases between them. The CDR3 sequence is 13 residues long. Germline V gene sequence: CDR1 SNHLY, CDR2 FYNNEI. This chain's CDR3 is CASSEGRSTEAFF. CDR3 coding DNA: TGTGCCAGCAGTGAGGGGAGGAGCACTGAAGCTTTCTTT.

This clone appeared once. The chain carries TRBV3-1 (or the pseudogene TRBV3-2) and TRBJ1-6; tentative D call: TRBD1 (5 bases). The CDR3 length is 15 residues. Germline V gives CDR1 LGHDT, CDR2 YNNKEL (reference sequence). V shed 5 bases and J shed 6 bases, with 14 bases lying between them. The CDR3 is CASSITDIGNSPLHF. Written as DNA, the CDR3 is TGTGCCAGCAGCATAACGGACATCGGTAATTCACCCCTCCACTTT.

The chain has TRBV29-1 and TRBJ2-2; a possible D gene is TRBD2 (5 bases). The germline gives CDR1 SQVTM, CDR2 ANQGSEA. This CDR3 has 14 residues. The V and J ends lost 3 bases and 3 bases respectively, with 11 bases between them. The chain's CDR3 is CSVDSSGYTGELFF. As DNA, the CDR3 is TGCAGCGTTGACTCGAGCGGTTACACCGGGGAGCTGTTTTTT.

This chain joins TRBV6-5 and TRBJ1-5; the D gene is possibly TRBD1 (5 bases). Deletions cut 8 bases from V and 5 bases from J, with 16 bases between. This CDR3 is built from 14 residues. Per germline, CDR1 MNHEY and CDR2 SVGAGI. The CDR3 sequence is CASYRGRDYQPQHF. CDR3 DNA sequence: TGTGCCAGCTACCGAGGCAGGGATTATCAGCCCCAGCATTTT.

This chain connects TRBV28 to TRBJ1-5, with 7 bases fitting TRBD1. Germline trimming cut 8 bases from V and 7 bases from J; bases unmatched to any gene: 8. Germline values: CDR1 MDHEN, CDR2 SYDVKM. There are 13 residues in the CDR3. The CDR3 region has the DNA TGTGCCAGCCGACAGGGTATTCGGCAGCCCCAGCATTTT. This gives the protein CASRQGIRQPQHF.

The gene calls are TRBV3-1 (or the pseudogene TRBV3-2) and TRBJ1-5; D possibly corresponds to TRBD1 (5 bases). V gave up 3 bases and J gave up 6 bases, with 12 bases separating them. CDR3 length equals 14 residues. Germline V gene data show CDR1 as LGHDT and CDR2 as YNNKEL (reference sequence). This chain's CDR3 is CASSQRPGGQPQHF. The CDR3 nucleotides read TGTGCCAGCAGCCAGCGTCCGGGGGGTCAGCCCCAGCATTTT.

The chain joins TRBV7-2 to TRBJ1-2; 7 bases map to TRBD1. The CDR3 is made up of 17 amino acids. The J segment lost 4 bases and the V segment lost 5 bases, leaving 16 bases of the junction unmatched. Germline V gives CDR1 SGHTA, CDR2 FQGNSA. CDR3 protein: CASSPGTANLPIYGYTF. In nucleotides, the CDR3 is TGTGCCAGCAGCCCGGGGACAGCAAACCTACCTATCTATGGCTACACCTTC.

The V call is TRBV9, the J call TRBJ1-6; D ambiguous. The V gene lost 2 bases and the J gene lost 9 bases, with 9 bases spanning the gap. This CDR3 spans 13 amino acids. CDR1 is SGDLS, CDR2 YYNGEE, per germline. In DNA form, the CDR3 reads TGTGCCAGCAGCGTGATCGGGGTTTCACCCCTCCACTTT. It encodes CASSVIGVSPLHF.

The chain combines TRBV29-1 with TRBJ2-5; tentatively, D is TRBD2 (5 bases). The germline V gene encodes CDR1 SQVTM and CDR2 ANQGSEA. V lost 4 bases to trimming and J lost 5 bases, with 5 bases between them. This CDR3 is 10 amino acids long. The CDR3 nucleotides read TGCAGCGTTGGGGAGGAGACCCAGTACTTC. Amino acids: CSVGEETQYF.

The chain has TRBV14 and TRBJ1-5; D is perhaps TRBD1 (6 bases). The germline V and J ends were trimmed by 0 bases and 0 bases, with 12 bases remaining between them. The germline CDR1 and CDR2 sequences are SGHDN and FVKESK. This CDR3 region has 17 residues. The CDR3 DNA reads as TGTGCCAGCAGCCAAGATTTAAACAGGGATAGCAATCAGCCCCAGCATTTT. It codes for CASSQDLNRDSNQPQHF.

J is TRBJ1-4 and V is TRBV7-6, with D perhaps matching TRBD1 (6 bases). CDR3 length: 14 amino acids. CDR1 is SGHVS and CDR2 is FNYEAQ in the germline V gene. With 5 bases removed from V and 6 bases from J, the gap between germline ends came to 13 bases. The CDR3 region is CASSRTEVDEKLFF. DNA of the CDR3: TGTGCCAGCAGCCGGACAGAGGTTGATGAAAAACTGTTTTTT.

The rearrangement joins TRBV19 to TRBJ1-5; D not certain. Germline CDR1 is LNHDA and CDR2 is SQIVND (reference sequence). The V and J ends lost 4 bases and 0 bases respectively, with 7 bases between them. CDR3 size: 14 residues. CDR3 protein: CASSSGLSNQPQHF. CDR3 bases: TGTGCCAGTAGTAGCGGTCTTAGCAATCAGCCCCAGCATTTT.

The chain links TRBV6-5 to TRBJ1-1; 7 positions agree with TRBD1. Per the germline V gene, CDR1 is MNHEY and CDR2 is SVGAGI. The CDR3 length is 12 residues. The ends lost 6 bases at V and 7 bases at J; junction bases unmatched: 5. The CDR3 here is CASRWTGLEAFF. CDR3 in DNA: TGTGCCAGCAGATGGACAGGCCTTGAAGCTTTCTTT.

The chain recombines TRBV29-1 with TRBJ2-5, with TRBD1 matching 7 bases. In germline, CDR1 is SQVTM, CDR2 ANQGSEA. V dropped 6 bases and J dropped 3; count of bases not matched to a gene: 4. This CDR3 has 12 residues. The CDR3 DNA reads TGCAGCGTGGGGACAGCCGAAGAGACCCAGTACTTC. It is translated as CSVGTAEETQYF.

The V and J genes are TRBV5-5 and TRBJ2-1; tentatively, D is TRBD2 (6 bases). This CDR3 region has 15 residues. V was clipped by 4 bases and J by 7 bases, with 18 bases between them. CDR1 and CDR2 from the germline V gene are SGHKS and YYEKEE (reference sequence). CDR3 loop: CASSPRGDRENEQFF. The DNA for the CDR3 is TGTGCCAGCAGCCCCCGCGGGGACCGGGAGAATGAGCAGTTCTTC.

The chain joins TRBV5-4 to TRBJ1-2; D gene uncertain. The germline V and J ends were trimmed by 0 bases and 4 bases, with 7 bases remaining between them. In germline, CDR1 is SGHNT, CDR2 YYREEE (reference sequence). The CDR3 contains 13 residues. CDR3 in amino acids: CASSLAGLYGYTF. CDR3 sequence (DNA): TGTGCCAGCAGCTTGGCAGGACTCTATGGCTACACCTTC.

The chain has TRBV7-3 and TRBJ2-4, with D maybe TRBD2 (6 bases). CDR1 and CDR2 (germline): SGHTA, FQGTGA. V was cut by 2 bases and J by 6 bases, with 17 bases left in between. The CDR3 has 16 residues. CDR3: CASSLGGGGVGNIQYF. CDR3 in DNA: TGTGCCAGCAGCTTAGGCGGAGGAGGGGTTGGAAACATTCAGTACTTC. Drawing the rest from reference TRBV7-3 and TRBJ2-4, the complete variable domain is GAGVSQTPSNKVTEKGKYVELRCDPISGHTALYWYRQSLGQGPEFLIYFQGTGAADDSGLPNDRFFAVRPEGSVSTLKIQRTERGDSAVYLCASSLGGGGVGNIQYFGAGTRLSVL.

The V call is TRBV7-8, the J call TRBJ2-2; TRBD1 matches 10 bases. Germline assignment: CDR1 SGHVS and CDR2 FQNEAQ. CDR3 length equals 16 residues. V was pared by 6 bases and J by 5 bases, with 9 bases of the junction left unmatched. For the CDR3, the DNA is TGTGCCAGCAGAAACCCCGGGACAGGGGTGACCGGGGAGCTGTTTTTT. It encodes CASRNPGTGVTGELFF. The entire variable domain, with the rest obtained from reference TRBV7-8 and TRBJ2-2, is as follows: GAGVSQSPRYKVAKRGQDVALRCDPISGHVSLFWYQQALGQGPEFLTYFQNEAQLDKSGLPSDRFFAERPEGSVSTLKIQRTQQEDSAVYLCASRNPGTGVTGELFFGEGSRLTVL.

This chain's CDR3 is CASSVGTSGGLMQYF. CDR3 in DNA: TGTGCCAGCAGCGTAGGGACTAGTGGGGGTCTGATGCAGTATTTT. The chain combines TRBV9 with TRBJ2-3, with 7 nucleotides matching TRBD2. The CDR3 is 15 amino acids. V dropped 0 bases and J dropped 11; count of bases not matched to a gene: 12. Germline CDR1 reads SGDLS; CDR2 reads YYNGEE.

The rearrangement uses TRBV5-1 and TRBJ1-4; D remains ambiguous. Germline V gene lookup returns CDR1 SGHRS and CDR2 YFSETQ. Trimming pared 0 bases from V and 5 bases from J, leaving 11 bases between. The CDR3 loop spans 15 amino acids. The CDR3 sequence is CASSLAGTENEKLFF. The CDR3 DNA follows: TGCGCCAGCAGCTTGGCCGGAACAGAGAATGAAAAACTGTTTTTT. The variable domain in full, with the rest retrieved from reference TRBV5-1 and TRBJ1-4, is KAGVTQTPRYLIKTRGQQVTLSCSPISGHRSVSWYQQTPGQGLQFLFEYFSETQRNKGNFPGRFSGRQFSNSRSEMNVSTLELGDSALYLCASSLAGTENEKLFFGSGTQLSVL.

This chain links TRBV3-1 (or the pseudogene TRBV3-2) with TRBJ1-1; D might be TRBD1 (6 bases). Germline V gene sequence: CDR1 LGHDT, CDR2 YNNKEL (reference sequence). The CDR3 covers 14 residues. V lost 4 bases to trimming and J lost 11 bases, with 20 bases between them. The CDR3 DNA is TGTGCCAGCAGCCCAGCCAGTACAGGGTTCTTGGCTTTCTTT. Translating it yields CASSPASTGFLAFF.